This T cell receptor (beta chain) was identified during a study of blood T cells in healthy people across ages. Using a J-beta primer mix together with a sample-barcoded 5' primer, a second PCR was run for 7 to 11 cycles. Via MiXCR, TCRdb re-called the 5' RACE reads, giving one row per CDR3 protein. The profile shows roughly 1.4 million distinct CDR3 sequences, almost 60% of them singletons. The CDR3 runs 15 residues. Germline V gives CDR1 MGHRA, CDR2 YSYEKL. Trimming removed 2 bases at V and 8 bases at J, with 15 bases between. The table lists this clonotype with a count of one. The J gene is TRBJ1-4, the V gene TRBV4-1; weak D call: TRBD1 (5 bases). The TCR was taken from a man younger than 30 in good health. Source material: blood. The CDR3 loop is CASSQPGGTREKLFF. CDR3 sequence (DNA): TGCGCCAGCAGCCAACCTGGGGGGACTCGAGAAAAACTGTTTTTT.